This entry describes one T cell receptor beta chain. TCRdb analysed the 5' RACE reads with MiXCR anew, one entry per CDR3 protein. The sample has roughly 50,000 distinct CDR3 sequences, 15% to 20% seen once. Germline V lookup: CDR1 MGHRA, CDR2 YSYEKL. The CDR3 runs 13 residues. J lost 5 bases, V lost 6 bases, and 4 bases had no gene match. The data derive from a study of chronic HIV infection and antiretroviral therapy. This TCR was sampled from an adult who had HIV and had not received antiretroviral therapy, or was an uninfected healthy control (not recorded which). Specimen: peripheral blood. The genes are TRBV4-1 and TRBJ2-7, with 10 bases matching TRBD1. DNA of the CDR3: TGCGCCAGCAGGGGACAGGGGATCCACGAGCAGTACTTC. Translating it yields CASRGQGIHEQYF.